This TCR beta chain was recovered during a study of monozygotic twins with inflammatory bowel disease. Study results and limitations: Limited power may explain why concordant and discordant twins showed no difference in repertoire similarity. Researchers report that IBD patients shared fewer clonotypes with others than healthy twins, especially amid disease activity.

Each UMI harboured a 6-nucleotide sample barcode and was appended via template switching. TCRdb reprocessed the 5' RACE reads and keeps a single row for each CDR3 protein, giving no DNA. The listing contains 330,000 or so distinct CDR3 sequences. The CDR3 runs 12 residues. Germline values: CDR1 MNHEY, CDR2 SMNVEV (reference sequence). No T cells were sorted before total RNA was taken from whole blood. As to this clonotype: Its antigen remains unidentified.

The source material was blood. This sequence was found in a human donor with ulcerative colitis or Crohn's disease, or a healthy co-twin of an affected twin (not recorded which). This chain links TRBV27 with TRBJ2-1. The CDR3 here is CASSLDPWEQFF.